Presented here are 10 T cell receptor beta chains from one specimen sequenced in a study of blood T cell repertoires in COVID-19. The data were produced by immunoSEQ multiplex PCR, yet TCRdb's version contains in-frame clones alone and is incomplete. The sample carries roughly 150,000 clones, 78% recorded once. The sequenced sample consisted of peripheral blood. The source is a woman aged 80 or older with acute or convalescent COVID-19.

The chain links TRBV5-1 to TRBJ1-5, with 7 nucleotides matching TRBD1. The germline V gene has CDR1 SGHRS and CDR2 YFSETQ. Trimming took 0 bases from V and 8 from J; bases not matched to a gene: 8. The CDR3 consists of 15 residues. CDR3 sequence (DNA): TGCGCCAGCAGCTTGGGGACAGGCACTGGGGAGCCCCAGCATTTT. Its protein is CASSLGTGTGEPQHF.

J is TRBJ1-1 and V is TRBV2; 7 bases agree with TRBD1. Germline CDR1 reads SNHLY; CDR2 reads FYNNEI. The V and J ends lost 2 bases and 4 bases, in that order; junction bases with no gene match: 4. This CDR3 is built from 14 residues. The CDR3 region is CASSEQGELTEAFF. CDR3 DNA sequence: TGTGCCAGCAGTGAACAGGGGGAGCTCACTGAAGCTTTCTTT.

This sequence joins TRBV9 and TRBJ2-1, with 7 positions matching TRBD1. The CDR3 covers 17 residues. The V segment lost 3 bases and the J segment 2 bases; nucleotides outside the gene matches: 11. Germline V gene lookup returns CDR1 SGDLS and CDR2 YYNGEE. CDR3 bases: TGTGCCAGCAGCGAGACCGGGACAGTGCTAACCTACAATGAGCAGTTCTTC. As protein: CASSETGTVLTYNEQFF.

V usage is TRBV7-9 and J usage is TRBJ2-2, with 7 bases aligning to TRBD1. CDR1 is SEHNR and CDR2 is FQNEAQ in the germline V gene (reference sequence). The CDR3 has 14 amino acids. V lost 5 bases and J lost 3; bases outside the gene matches: 3. In DNA form, the CDR3 reads TGTGCCAGCAGCGACAGGGTAGACACCGGGGAGCTGTTTTTT. Its protein product is CASSDRVDTGELFF.

This chain joins TRBV18 and TRBJ2-7, with TRBD2 as a possible D gene (5 bases). This CDR3 is 15 amino acids long. V lost 3 bases and J 4 bases, leaving 16 bases between the germline ends. Germline assignment: CDR1 KGHSH and CDR2 LQKENI. The CDR3 DNA is TGTGCCAGCTCACCCCGGACGGGGAGCCGGTACGAGCAGTACTTC. This gives the protein CASSPRTGSRYEQYF. Looking up the rest from reference TRBV18 and TRBJ2-7 gives the full variable domain: NAGVMQNPRHLVRRRGQEARLRCSPMKGHSHVYWYRQLPEEGLKFMVYLQKENIIDESGMPKERFSAEFPKEGPSILRIQQVVRGDSAAYFCASSPRTGSRYEQYFGPGTRLTVT.

The chain joins TRBV2 to TRBJ1-6, with D perhaps TRBD1 (6 bases). CDR3 length equals 14 residues. From germline, CDR1 is SNHLY and CDR2 FYNNEI. Trimming pared 4 bases from V and 9 bases from J, leaving 13 bases between. As DNA, the CDR3 is TGTGCCAGCAGTGGGGAACAGGGACGTTCACCCCTCCACTTT. Its protein product is CASSGEQGRSPLHF.

CDR3 nucleotide sequence: TGTGCCAGTAGTATAGGTGTATCCTATAATTCACCCCTCCACTTT. It is translated as CASSIGVSYNSPLHF. The chain combines TRBV19 with TRBJ1-6, with no clear D. Germline loops: CDR1 LNHDA, CDR2 SQIVND (reference sequence). V shed 1 base and J shed 1 base, with 5 bases lying between them. The CDR3 extends over 15 amino acids. Full variable domain (outside the CDR3, taken from reference TRBV19 and TRBJ1-6): DGGITQSPKYLFRKEGQNVTLSCEQNLNHDAMYWYRQDPGQGLRLIYYSQIVNDFQKGDIAEGYSVSREKKESFPLTVTSAQKNPTAFYLCASSIGVSYNSPLHFGNGTRLTVT.

The genes are TRBV2 and TRBJ2-1, with 8 bases fitting TRBD2. V dropped 6 bases and J dropped 5; count of bases not matched to a gene: 12. Germline assignment: CDR1 SNHLY and CDR2 FYNNEI. The CDR3 contains 16 residues. The CDR3 sequence: CASRRSGNRSDNEQFF. The DNA for the CDR3 is TGTGCCAGCAGGCGTAGCGGGAACCGTAGCGACAATGAGCAGTTCTTC.

The chain carries TRBV30 and TRBJ1-4; TRBD1 matches 7 bases. J lost 0 bases, V lost 5 bases, and 6 bases had no gene match. The germline gives CDR1 GTSNPN, CDR2 SVGIG (reference sequence). This CDR3 comprises 15 residues. CDR3 bases: TGTGCCTGGTCTCACAGGGGTTCAACTAATGAAAAACTGTTTTTT. Encoded protein: CAWSHRGSTNEKLFF. Complete variable domain (other parts from reference TRBV30 and TRBJ1-4): SQTIHQWPATLVQPVGSPLSLECTVEGTSNPNLYWYRQAAGRGLQLLFYSVGIGQISSEVPQNLSASRPQDRQFILSSKKLLLSDSGFYLCAWSHRGSTNEKLFFGSGTQLSVL.

The chain couples TRBV3-1 (or the pseudogene TRBV3-2) to TRBJ1-2; 8 bases are shared with TRBD1. The V gene end was trimmed by 4 bases and the J gene end by 4 bases; junction bases not matched to a gene: 11. The CDR3 length is 16 residues. CDR1 LGHDT and CDR2 YNNKEL come from the germline V gene (reference sequence). The CDR3 DNA is TGTGCCAGCAGCCCCGCGCCCCGACAGGGGATCTATGGCTACACCTTC. Encoded protein: CASSPAPRQGIYGYTF.